This TCR beta chain was sequenced for a study of PD-1 blockade in mismatch repair-deficient tumors. TCRdb's copy holds only in-frame clones and misses some; the assay was immunoSEQ multiplex PCR. The data hold 38,000 or so clones, with more than 75% observed a single time. Germline-derived CDR1 and CDR2 are SGHVS and FQNEAQ. V dropped 4 bases and J dropped 4 bases, with 10 bases sitting between them. This CDR3 is 13 amino acids long. This clone was detected a few times. The input for sequencing was peripheral blood, taken 76 weeks after starting pembrolizumab. This TCR came from an adult with mismatch repair-deficient cancer. The J gene is TRBJ1-2, the V gene TRBV7-8; D possibly corresponds to TRBD1 (5 bases). CDR3 protein: CASSWDGGYGYTF. CDR3 coding DNA: TGTGCCAGCAGCTGGGACGGGGGCTATGGCTACACCTTC.